The rows below give T cell receptor beta chains drawn from one sample of a study of blood T cells in healthy people across ages. TCRdb re-called the 5' RACE reads with MiXCR, one entry per CDR3 protein. The data contain approximately 800,000 distinct CDR3 sequences, about 48% of them singletons. The sample was blood. The receptors were gathered from a man older than 75 in good health. The CDR3 runs from the conserved cysteine through the conserved F or W. A D gene is named only where the DNA matches it firmly. The size entry is marked missing in some rows and otherwise reads once, few, many or a size class.

CDR3 protein: CASSLGVRERGNQPQHF
CDR3 DNA: TGTGCCAGCAGCTTAGGTGTCAGGGAACGAGGAAATCAGCCCCAGCATTTT
J gene: TRBJ1-5
clone size: .
D gene: .
V gene: TRBV11-2

CDR3 protein: CASSTQGQETQYF
CDR3 DNA: TGCGCCAGCAGCACACAGGGTCAAGAGACCCAGTACTTC
J gene: TRBJ2-5
clone size: .
D gene: .
V gene: TRBV5-1

CDR3 protein: CSARDRRRGINGYTF
CDR3 DNA: TGCAGTGCTAGAGATAGAAGGAGGGGGATTAATGGCTACACCTTC
J gene: TRBJ1-2
clone size: once
D gene: .
V gene: TRBV20-1

CDR3 protein: CASSIRQGDQPQHF
CDR3 DNA: TGTGCCAGCAGCATCCGACAGGGCGACCAGCCCCAGCATTTT
J gene: TRBJ1-5
clone size: few
D gene: TRBD1
V gene: TRBV7-2

CDR3 protein: CASSQDQAGVGEQFF
CDR3 DNA: TGTGCCAGCAGCCAAGATCAAGCGGGAGTTGGTGAGCAGTTCTTC
J gene: TRBJ2-1
clone size: few
D gene: TRBD2
V gene: TRBV3-1

CDR3 protein: CASSLASHRYAYF
CDR3 DNA: TGTGCCAGCAGCTTAGCCTCACACAGATACGCGTATTTT
J gene: TRBJ2-3
clone size: .
D gene: .
V gene: TRBV7-8

CDR3 protein: CASSTIRGGYTF
CDR3 DNA: TGTGCCAGCAGCACCATCCGAGGGGGGTACACCTTC
J gene: TRBJ1-2
clone size: once
D gene: .
V gene: TRBV9

CDR3 protein: CASSAQDRSEYGYTF
CDR3 DNA: TGTGCCAGCAGCGCTCAAGACAGGAGCGAGTATGGCTACACCTTC
J gene: TRBJ1-2
clone size: .
D gene: .
V gene: TRBV7-9

CDR3 protein: CSASIGGLGAEAFF
CDR3 DNA: TGCAGTGCTAGTATCGGGGGTTTGGGCGCTGAAGCTTTCTTT
J gene: TRBJ1-1
clone size: .
D gene: .
V gene: TRBV20-1

CDR3 protein: CASSQREGGQHRYAYF
CDR3 DNA: TGTGCCAGCAGCCAACGGGAGGGCGGTCAGCACAGATACGCGTATTTT
J gene: TRBJ2-3
clone size: few
D gene: TRBD2
V gene: TRBV14

CDR3 protein: CASSLVAGPYNEQFF
CDR3 DNA: TGTGCCAGCAGTTTAGTAGCGGGACCCTACAATGAGCAGTTCTTC
J gene: TRBJ2-1
clone size: .
D gene: TRBD2
V gene: TRBV5-1

CDR3 protein: CASSPPPGRGYTF
CDR3 DNA: TGTGCCAGCAGTCCTCCCCCAGGGAGAGGCTACACCTTC
J gene: TRBJ1-2
clone size: few
D gene: .
V gene: TRBV12-3/TRBV12-4

CDR3 protein: CASSLEGSAFSSYGYTF
CDR3 DNA: TGCGCCAGCAGCTTGGAGGGCTCGGCTTTCTCCTCCTATGGCTACACCTTC
J gene: TRBJ1-2
clone size: .
D gene: .
V gene: TRBV5-1

CDR3 protein: CASSSRAGGGEQFF
CDR3 DNA: TGTGCCAGCAGCTCTCGAGCGGGAGGGGGCGAGCAGTTCTTC
J gene: TRBJ2-1
clone size: .
D gene: TRBD2
V gene: TRBV7-2

CDR3 protein: CASRREEHYNEQFF
CDR3 DNA: TGTGCCAGCAGACGGGAGGAACACTACAATGAGCAGTTCTTC
J gene: TRBJ2-1
clone size: .
D gene: TRBD2
V gene: TRBV6-5